This T cell receptor (beta chain) was found in a study of regulatory T cells in long-lasting Graves disease. Library construction for TCR beta used iRepertoire HTBI primers and Arm-PCR of CDR3 regions. Via MiXCR, TCRdb re-called the multiplex PCR reads, giving one row per CDR3 protein. Of hundreds of thousands of distinct CDR3 sequences in the sample, 15% were seen once. This clonotype appeared many times. CDR1 MNHEY and CDR2 SMNVEV come from the germline V gene (reference sequence). V shed 6 bases, J shed 3 bases, and the junction held 11 bases outside the gene matches. CDR3 size: 15 residues. Time point noted: newly diagnosed GD, antithyroid drugs for less than 3 months. RNA from PBMCs was the source of the TCR library. In addition, the sample was reused for a study of T cells in Graves' hyperthyroidism and ophthalmopathy.

This receptor was obtained from a woman aged 40 to 49 with Graves disease. Sequenced here: peripheral blood mononuclear cells (PBMCs), sampled at new diagnosis, from a patient treated with antithyroid drugs. The rearrangement links TRBV27 to TRBJ2-7; 7 bases map to TRBD1. This CDR3 is CASSLRGSGIYEQYF. CDR3 DNA sequence: TGTGCCAGCAGCCTCAGGGGGAGCGGAATCTACGAGCAGTACTTC.